The sample holds many counts of the clone carrying this T cell receptor beta chain. CDR3 length equals 13 residues. CDR1 and CDR2 from the germline V gene are SQVTM and ANQGSEA. Trimming removed 0 bases at V and 10 bases at J, with 14 bases between. The entry originates in a study of CD8+CD57+ T cells in acquired aplastic anemia. Study background: Sorted CD4+ and CD8+ cells gave a mean 3.2 ug DNA, range roughly 0.2 to 27.4 ug.

The study profiled TCR beta VDJ and CDR3 using genomic DNA as template. TCRdb used MiXCR to reprocess the reads, holding one entry per CDR3 protein. Of 400,000 to 600,000 distinct CDR3 sequences in the sample, around 30% are singletons; the top ten hold 0.75% to 0.95%. Patients picked for sequencing had shown CD8+CD57+ cell expansion detected by flow cytometry. A severe acquired aplastic anemia diagnosis applied to all patients. The blood sampling took place in patients who had so far received no therapy. The chain recombines TRBV29-1 with TRBJ2-3, with D maybe TRBD2 (5 bases). Sample: sorted CD4+, CD8+, or CD8+CD57+ T cells (not recorded which) from PBMCs. This receptor was taken from a human donor with aplastic anemia. CDR3 bases: TGCAGCGTTGAAGATCGTCGGGGTTTCGCGCAGTATTTT. Translated, it gives CSVEDRRGFAQYF.